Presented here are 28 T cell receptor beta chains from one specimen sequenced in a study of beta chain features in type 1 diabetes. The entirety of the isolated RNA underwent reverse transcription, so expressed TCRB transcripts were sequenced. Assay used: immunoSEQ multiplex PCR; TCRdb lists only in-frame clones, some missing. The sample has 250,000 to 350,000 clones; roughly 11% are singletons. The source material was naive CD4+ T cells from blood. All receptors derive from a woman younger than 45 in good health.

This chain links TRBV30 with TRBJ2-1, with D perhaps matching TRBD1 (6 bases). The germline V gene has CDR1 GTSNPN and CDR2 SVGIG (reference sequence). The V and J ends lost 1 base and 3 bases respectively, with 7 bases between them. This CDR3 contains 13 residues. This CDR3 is CAWSDRVYNEQFF. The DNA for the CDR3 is TGTGCCTGGAGTGACAGGGTCTACAATGAGCAGTTCTTC.

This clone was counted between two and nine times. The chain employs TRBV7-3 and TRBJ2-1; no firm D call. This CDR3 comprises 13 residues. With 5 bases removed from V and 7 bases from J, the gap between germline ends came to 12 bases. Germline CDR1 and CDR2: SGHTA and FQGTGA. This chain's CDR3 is CASSPPSVNEQFF. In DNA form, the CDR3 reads TGTGCCAGCAGCCCGCCGAGTGTTAATGAGCAGTTCTTC.

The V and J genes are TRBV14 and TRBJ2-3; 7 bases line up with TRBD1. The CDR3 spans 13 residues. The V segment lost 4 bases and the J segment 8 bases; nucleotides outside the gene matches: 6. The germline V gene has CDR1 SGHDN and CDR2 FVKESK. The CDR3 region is CASSPMTGSTQYF. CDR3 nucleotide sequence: TGTGCCAGCAGCCCCATGACAGGGAGTACGCAGTATTTT.

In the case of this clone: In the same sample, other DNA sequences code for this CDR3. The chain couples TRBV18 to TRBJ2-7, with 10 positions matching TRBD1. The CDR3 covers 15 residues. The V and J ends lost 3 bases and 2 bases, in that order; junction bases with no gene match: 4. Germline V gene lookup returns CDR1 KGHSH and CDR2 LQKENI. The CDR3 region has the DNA TGTGCCAGCTCACCCGGGGGGACAGGGGCCTACGAGCAGTACTTC. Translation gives CASSPGGTGAYEQYF. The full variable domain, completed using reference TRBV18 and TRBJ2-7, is NAGVMQNPRHLVRRRGQEARLRCSPMKGHSHVYWYRQLPEEGLKFMVYLQKENIIDESGMPKERFSAEFPKEGPSILRIQQVVRGDSAAYFCASSPGGTGAYEQYFGPGTRLTVT.

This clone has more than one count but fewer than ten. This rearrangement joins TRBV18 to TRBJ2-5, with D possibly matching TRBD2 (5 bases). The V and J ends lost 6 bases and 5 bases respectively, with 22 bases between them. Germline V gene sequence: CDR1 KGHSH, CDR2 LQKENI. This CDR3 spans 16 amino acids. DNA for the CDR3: TGTGCCAGCTCTAGAGGGAGCGCCCTAGGGATGGAGACCCAGTACTTC. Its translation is CASSRGSALGMETQYF.

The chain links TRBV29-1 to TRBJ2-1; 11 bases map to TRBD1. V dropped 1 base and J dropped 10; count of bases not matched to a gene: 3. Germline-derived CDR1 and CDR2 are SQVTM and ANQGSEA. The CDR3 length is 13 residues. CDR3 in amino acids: CSVEGTGGSEQFF. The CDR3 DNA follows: TGCAGCGTTGAAGGGACAGGGGGCAGCGAGCAGTTCTTC.

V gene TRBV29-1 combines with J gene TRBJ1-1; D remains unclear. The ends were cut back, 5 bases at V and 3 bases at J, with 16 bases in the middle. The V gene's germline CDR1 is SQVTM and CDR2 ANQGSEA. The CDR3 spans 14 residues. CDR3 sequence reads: CSVKRNEGDTEAFF. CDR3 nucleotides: TGCAGCGTTAAAAGGAACGAAGGAGACACTGAAGCTTTCTTT.

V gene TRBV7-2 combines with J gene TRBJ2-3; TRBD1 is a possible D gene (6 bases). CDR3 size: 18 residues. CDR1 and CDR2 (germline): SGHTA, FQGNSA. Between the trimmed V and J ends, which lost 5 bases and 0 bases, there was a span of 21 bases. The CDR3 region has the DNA TGTGCCAGCAGCCAACGATTTACCGGGACAAAAAGCACAGATACGCAGTATTTT. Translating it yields CASSQRFTGTKSTDTQYF.

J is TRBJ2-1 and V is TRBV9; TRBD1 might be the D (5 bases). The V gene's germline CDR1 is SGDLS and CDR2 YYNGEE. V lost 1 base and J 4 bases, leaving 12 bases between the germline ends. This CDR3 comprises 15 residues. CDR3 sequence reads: CASSVIGQGYNEQFF. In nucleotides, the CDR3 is TGTGCCAGCAGCGTAATAGGACAAGGATACAATGAGCAGTTCTTC. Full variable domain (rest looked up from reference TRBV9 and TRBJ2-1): DSGVTQTPKHLITATGQRVTLRCSPRSGDLSVYWYQQSLDQGLQFLIQYYNGEERAKGNILERFSAQQFPDLHSELNLSSLELGDSALYFCASSVIGQGYNEQFFGPGTRLTVL.

The CDR3 region has the DNA TGTGCCAGCAGTTTAGCGGGAGGGTACAATGAGCAGTTCTTC. Translation: CASSLAGGYNEQFF. The V call is TRBV28, the J call TRBJ2-1, with TRBD2 matching 9 bases. The CDR3 consists of 14 residues. V shed 2 bases and J 4 bases; nucleotides not matched to a gene: 0. CDR1 MDHEN and CDR2 SYDVKM come from the germline V gene. Based on the CDR3 plus reference TRBV28 and TRBJ2-1, the full variable domain is DVKVTQSSRYLVKRTGEKVFLECVQDMDHENMFWYRQDPGLGLRLIYFSYDVKMKEKGDIPEGYSVSREKKERFSLILESASTNQTSMYLCASSLAGGYNEQFFGPGTRLTVL.

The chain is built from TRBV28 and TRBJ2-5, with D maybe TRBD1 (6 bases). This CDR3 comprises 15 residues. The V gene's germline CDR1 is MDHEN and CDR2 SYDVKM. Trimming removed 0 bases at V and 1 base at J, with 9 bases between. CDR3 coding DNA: TGTGCCAGCAGTTTATGGGACAGCACCCAAGAGACCCAGTACTTC. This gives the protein CASSLWDSTQETQYF.

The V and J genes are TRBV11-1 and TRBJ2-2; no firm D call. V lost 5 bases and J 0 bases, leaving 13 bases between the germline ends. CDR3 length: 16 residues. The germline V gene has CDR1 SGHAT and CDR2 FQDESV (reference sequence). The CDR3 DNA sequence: TGTGCCAGCAGCCGTTACACCTTCCCGAACACCGGGGAGCTGTTTTTT. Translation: CASSRYTFPNTGELFF.

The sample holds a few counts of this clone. The CDR3 coding sequence is TGTGCTAGTGGTTTGGAGAATTGGCTGAACACTGAAGCTTTCTTT. This encodes CASGLENWLNTEAFF. The chain links TRBV12-5 to TRBJ1-1; no definite D call. In germline, CDR1 is LGHNT, CDR2 FRNRAP. V lost 1 base, J lost 0 bases, and 9 bases lay in between. The CDR3 sequence is 15 residues long.

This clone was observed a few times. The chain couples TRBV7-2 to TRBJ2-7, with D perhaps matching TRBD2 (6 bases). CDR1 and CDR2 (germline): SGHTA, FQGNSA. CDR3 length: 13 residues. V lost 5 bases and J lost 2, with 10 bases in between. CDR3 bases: TGTGCCAGCAGCCGGAGGGGTACCTACGAGCAGTACTTC. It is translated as CASSRRGTYEQYF.

The CDR3 spells CASSSDNYGYTF. The CDR3 nucleotides are TGCGCCAGCAGCAGCGACAACTATGGCTACACCTTC. V usage is TRBV5-1 and J usage is TRBJ1-2; no firm D call. Germline loops: CDR1 SGHRS, CDR2 YFSETQ. Trimming pared 4 bases from V and 2 bases from J, leaving 6 bases between. This CDR3 comprises 12 residues.

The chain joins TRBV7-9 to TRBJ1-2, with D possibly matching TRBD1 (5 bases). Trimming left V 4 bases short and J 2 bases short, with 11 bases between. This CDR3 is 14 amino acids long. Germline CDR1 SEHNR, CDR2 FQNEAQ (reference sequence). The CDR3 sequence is CASSSGAGNYGYTF. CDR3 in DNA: TGTGCCAGCAGCTCTGGGGCAGGGAACTATGGCTACACCTTC.

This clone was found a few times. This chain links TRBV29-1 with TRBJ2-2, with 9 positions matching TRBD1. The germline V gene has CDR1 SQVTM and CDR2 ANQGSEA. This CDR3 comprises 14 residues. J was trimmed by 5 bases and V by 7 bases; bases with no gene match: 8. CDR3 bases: TGCAGCGGAGAGGACAGGGGAGGGACCGGGGAGCTGTTTTTT. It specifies CSGEDRGGTGELFF.

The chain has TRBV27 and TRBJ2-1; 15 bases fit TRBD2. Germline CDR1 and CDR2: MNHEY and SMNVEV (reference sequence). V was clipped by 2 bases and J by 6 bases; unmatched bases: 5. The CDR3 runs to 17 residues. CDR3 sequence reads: CASSLGTSGRMVNEQFF. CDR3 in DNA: TGTGCCAGCAGTTTAGGGACTAGCGGGAGGATGGTCAATGAGCAGTTCTTC.

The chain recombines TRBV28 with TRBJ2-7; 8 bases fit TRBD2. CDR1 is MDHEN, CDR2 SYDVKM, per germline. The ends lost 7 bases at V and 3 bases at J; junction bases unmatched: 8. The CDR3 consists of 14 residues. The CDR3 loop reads CASNNREGSYEQYF. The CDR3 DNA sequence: TGTGCCAGCAACAACCGGGAGGGGAGCTACGAGCAGTACTTC.

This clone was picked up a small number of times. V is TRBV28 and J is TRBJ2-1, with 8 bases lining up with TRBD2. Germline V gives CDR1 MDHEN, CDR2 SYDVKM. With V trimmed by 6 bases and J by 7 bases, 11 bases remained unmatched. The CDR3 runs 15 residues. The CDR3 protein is CASSPVGRARNEQFF. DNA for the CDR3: TGTGCCAGCAGCCCTGTCGGGAGGGCACGAAATGAGCAGTTCTTC.

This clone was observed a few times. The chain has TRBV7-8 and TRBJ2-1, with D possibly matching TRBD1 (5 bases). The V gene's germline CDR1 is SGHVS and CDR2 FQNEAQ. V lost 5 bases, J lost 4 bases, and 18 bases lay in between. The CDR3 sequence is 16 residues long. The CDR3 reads CASSPRWGDRYNEQFF. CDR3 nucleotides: TGTGCCAGCAGCCCCCGATGGGGCGATCGATACAATGAGCAGTTCTTC.

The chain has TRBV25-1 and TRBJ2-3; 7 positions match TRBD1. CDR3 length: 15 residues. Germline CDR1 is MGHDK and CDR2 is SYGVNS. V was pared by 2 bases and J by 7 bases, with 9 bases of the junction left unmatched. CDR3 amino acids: CASSEAPDRENTQYF. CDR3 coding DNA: TGTGCCAGCAGTGAAGCCCCAGACAGGGAAAATACGCAGTATTTT. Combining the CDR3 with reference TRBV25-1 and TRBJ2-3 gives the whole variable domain EADIYQTPRYLVIGTGKKITLECSQTMGHDKMYWYQQDPGMELHLIHYSYGVNSTEKGDLSSESTVSRIRTEHFPLTLESARPSHTSQYLCASSEAPDRENTQYFGPGTRLTVL.

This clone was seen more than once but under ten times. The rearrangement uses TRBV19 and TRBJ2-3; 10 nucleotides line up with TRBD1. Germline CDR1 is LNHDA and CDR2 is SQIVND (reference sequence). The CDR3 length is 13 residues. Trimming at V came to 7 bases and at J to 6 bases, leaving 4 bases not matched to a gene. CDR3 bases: TGTGCCAGTACGGGACAGGGGACCGATACGCAGTATTTT. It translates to CASTGQGTDTQYF.

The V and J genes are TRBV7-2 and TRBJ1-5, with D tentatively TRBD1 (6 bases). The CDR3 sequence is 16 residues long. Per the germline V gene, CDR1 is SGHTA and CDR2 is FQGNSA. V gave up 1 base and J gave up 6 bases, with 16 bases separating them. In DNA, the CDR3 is TGTGCCAGCAGCTTAGGGTCCGCCAGGGGCAGTCAGCCCCAGCATTTT. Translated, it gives CASSLGSARGSQPQHF. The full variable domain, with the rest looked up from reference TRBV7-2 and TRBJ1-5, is GAGVSQSPSNKVTEKGKDVELRCDPISGHTALYWYRQSLGQGLEFLIYFQGNSAPDKSGLPSDRFSAERTGGSVSTLTIQRTQQEDSAVYLCASSLGSARGSQPQHFGDGTRLSIL.

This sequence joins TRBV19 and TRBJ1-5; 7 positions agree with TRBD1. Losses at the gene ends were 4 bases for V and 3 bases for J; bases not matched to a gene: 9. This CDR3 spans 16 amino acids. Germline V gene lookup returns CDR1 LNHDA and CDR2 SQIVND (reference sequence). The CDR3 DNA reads TGTGCCAGTAGTAAAGCCGGGACAGCGCTCAATCAGCCCCAGCATTTT. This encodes CASSKAGTALNQPQHF.

In nucleotides, the CDR3 is TGTGCCAGCAGTACCGGGACAGGCCACATCTCCTACGAGCAGTACTTC. Translated, it gives CASSTGTGHISYEQYF. V usage is TRBV6-6 and J usage is TRBJ2-7; 8 bases line up with TRBD1. Germline V lookup: CDR1 MNHNY, CDR2 SVGAGI (reference sequence). The CDR3 is 16 residues long. Trimming at V came to 5 bases and at J to 0 bases, leaving 9 bases not matched to a gene.

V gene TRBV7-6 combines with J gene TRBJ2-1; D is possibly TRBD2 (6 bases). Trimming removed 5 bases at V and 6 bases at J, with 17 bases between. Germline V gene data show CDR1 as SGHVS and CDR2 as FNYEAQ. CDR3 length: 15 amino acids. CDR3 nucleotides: TGTGCCAGCAGCCGCGGTGGGGCGGGACTCAATGAGCAGTTCTTC. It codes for CASSRGGAGLNEQFF.

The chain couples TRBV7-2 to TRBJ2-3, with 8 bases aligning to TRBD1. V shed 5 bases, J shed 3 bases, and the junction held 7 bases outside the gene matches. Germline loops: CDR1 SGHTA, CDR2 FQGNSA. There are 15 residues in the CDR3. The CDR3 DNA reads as TGTGCCAGCAGCCAGGGGGCTAGCGAGACAGATACGCAGTATTTT. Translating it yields CASSQGASETDTQYF.